This T cell receptor (beta chain) stems from a study of CD4 T cells in relation to SARS-CoV-2 and coronaviruses. The unexposed donors gave CD4+ T cells in about 2010-2018, prior to COVID-19. The cells were cultured for about ten days before CD4+ T cells were isolated. CDR1 SNHLY and CDR2 FYNNEI come from the germline V gene. This CDR3 is 13 amino acids long. Trimming took off 7 bases at V and 9 bases at J, with 18 bases between the two ends. Method: immunoSEQ multiplex PCR; TCRdb's copy keeps in-frame clones and lacks some. The sample includes 25,000 or so clones, over 60% of them seen just once. With regard to this clone: Its antigen is unknown.

The chain uses TRBV2 and TRBJ2-5, with no clear D. This TCR was recovered from a human donor in good health. The sequencing input was CD4+ T cells from PBMCs, cultured in vitro. The CDR3 DNA sequence: TGTGCCAGCACCTGGGCCCTGCGGAAGGCCCAGTACTTC. It is translated as CASTWALRKAQYF.